These 12 T cell receptor beta chains came from one sample sequenced in a study of CD8 T cells in Susac syndrome. RNA in amounts of about 0.5 to 1 ug was reverse transcribed with random hexamers. TCRdb re-called the immunoSEQ multiplex PCR reads with MiXCR, one entry per CDR3 protein. The table includes 150,000 to 200,000 distinct CDR3 sequences, approximately 93% detected once. Input material: CD4+ T cells from PBMCs. The receptor source for this set is a human donor with multiple sclerosis.

This clonotype has a handful of counts. This chain joins TRBV6-5 and TRBJ2-7; a possible D gene is TRBD2 (6 bases). This CDR3 has 14 amino acids. Germline-derived CDR1 and CDR2 are MNHEY and SVGAGI. V lost 0 bases and J lost 1, with 7 bases in between. CDR3 coding DNA: TGTGCCAGCAGTTACTCTCGGGGGTCCTACGAGCAGTACTTC. Protein sequence: CASSYSRGSYEQYF.

This chain connects TRBV5-1 to TRBJ2-6; D is unclear. The germline gives CDR1 SGHRS, CDR2 YFSETQ. Trimming left V 4 bases short and J 0 bases short, with 11 bases between. This CDR3 is 16 amino acids long. The CDR3 reads CASSPDGSSGANVLTF. CDR3 DNA sequence: TGCGCCAGCAGCCCGGACGGATCCTCTGGGGCCAACGTCCTGACTTTC.

V is TRBV5-1 and J is TRBJ1-1; TRBD1 matches 9 bases. Germline V CDR1 and CDR2: SGHRS, YFSETQ. Germline trimming cut 2 bases from V and 5 bases from J; bases unmatched to any gene: 4. The CDR3 runs to 14 residues. The CDR3 here is CASSFIQGATEAFF. The CDR3 DNA reads as TGCGCCAGCAGCTTCATACAGGGGGCGACTGAAGCTTTCTTT.

V and J are TRBV9 and TRBJ2-6; 7 nucleotides align to TRBD1. This CDR3 spans 14 amino acids. From germline, CDR1 is SGDLS and CDR2 YYNGEE. The V and J ends lost 2 bases and 8 bases, in that order; junction bases with no gene match: 4. CDR3 residues: CASSVSRGSNVLTF. CDR3 DNA: TGTGCCAGCAGCGTGTCCAGGGGGTCCAACGTCCTGACTTTC. The entire variable domain, with the rest obtained from reference TRBV9 and TRBJ2-6, is as follows: DSGVTQTPKHLITATGQRVTLRCSPRSGDLSVYWYQQSLDQGLQFLIQYYNGEERAKGNILERFSAQQFPDLHSELNLSSLELGDSALYFCASSVSRGSNVLTFGAGSRLTVL.

The chain joins TRBV12-3 or TRBV12-4 to TRBJ1-2, with a weak D call TRBD1 (5 bases). V lost 6 bases and J 5 bases, leaving 25 bases between the germline ends. CDR3 length equals 17 residues. CDR3 DNA sequence: TGTGCCAGCAGCCACGCGGCCAGACAGTCAACGTCGTATGGCTACACCTTC. Its translation is CASSHAARQSTSYGYTF.

The genes are TRBV7-8 and TRBJ1-2; D not certain. CDR1 SGHVS and CDR2 FQNEAQ come from the germline V gene. Trimming removed 1 base at V and 4 bases at J, with 13 bases between. The CDR3 has 15 residues. CDR3 protein: CASSLDGGRPYGYTF. The CDR3 nucleotides are TGTGCCAGCAGCTTAGACGGCGGGAGGCCCTATGGCTACACCTTC.

The genes are TRBV29-1 and TRBJ1-2; D remains unclear. V was cut by 7 bases and J by 6 bases, with 21 bases left in between. Germline lookup yields CDR1 SQVTM and CDR2 ANQGSEA. The CDR3 totals 14 residues. CDR3 in amino acids: CSAAMDVKQHGYTF. The CDR3 DNA sequence: TGCAGCGCCGCCATGGACGTGAAGCAGCATGGCTACACCTTC.

The rearrangement links TRBV5-8 to TRBJ2-1, with D hard to call. Germline values: CDR1 SGHTS, CDR2 YDEGEE. This CDR3 is 13 amino acids long. Deletions cut 5 bases from V and 1 base from J, with 7 bases between. Here the CDR3 DNA reads TGTGCCAGCAGGTGGGAATCCTACAATGAGCAGTTCTTC. This sequence encodes CASRWESYNEQFF.

V and J are TRBV29-1 and TRBJ2-5, with D possibly matching TRBD2 (5 bases). The CDR3 contains 11 residues. V gave up 5 bases and J gave up 4 bases, with 8 bases separating them. In germline, CDR1 is SQVTM, CDR2 ANQGSEA. The CDR3 here is CSVPRAETQYF. In nucleotides, the CDR3 is TGCAGCGTTCCGCGGGCAGAGACCCAGTACTTC.

The CDR3 DNA is TGCGCCAGCAGACTCGGGACAGCCAATATGAACACTGAAGCTTTCTTT. Residues: CASRLGTANMNTEAFF. This sequence joins TRBV5-1 and TRBJ1-1, with 7 bases that match TRBD1. Germline CDR1 SGHRS, CDR2 YFSETQ. This CDR3 contains 16 residues. Trimming took 5 bases from V and 0 from J; bases not matched to a gene: 10.

V usage is TRBV19 and J usage is TRBJ1-5, with 9 bases identical to TRBD1. Trimming took 7 bases from V and 7 from J; bases not matched to a gene: 11. The V gene's germline CDR1 is LNHDA and CDR2 SQIVND (reference sequence). The CDR3 runs to 15 residues. The CDR3 DNA reads as TGTGCCAGTACCGGTGGGACAGGGTCAGGGCAGCCCCAGCATTTT. This codes for CASTGGTGSGQPQHF.

The J gene is TRBJ1-1, the V gene TRBV12-3 or TRBV12-4; a weak D match, TRBD1 (5 bases). The V gene lost 6 bases and the J gene lost 6 bases, with 17 bases spanning the gap. CDR3 length: 14 amino acids. The DNA for the CDR3 is TGTGCCAGCAGACGGGACGGGGGATTTGCTGAAGCTTTCTTT. Translated, it gives CASRRDGGFAEAFF.